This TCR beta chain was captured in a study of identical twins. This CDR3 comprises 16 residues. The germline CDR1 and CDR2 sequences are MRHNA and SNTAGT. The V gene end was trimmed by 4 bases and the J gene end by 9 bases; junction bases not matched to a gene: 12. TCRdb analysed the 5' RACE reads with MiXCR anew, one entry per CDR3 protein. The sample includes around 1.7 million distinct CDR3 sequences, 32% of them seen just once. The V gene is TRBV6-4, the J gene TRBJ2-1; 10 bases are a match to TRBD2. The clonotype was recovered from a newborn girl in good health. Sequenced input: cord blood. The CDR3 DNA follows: TGTGCCAGCAGTGCCAACCGACTAGCGGGCCCCCGTGAGCAGTTCTTC. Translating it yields CASSANRLAGPREQFF.